What follows describes a single T cell receptor (beta chain). This sample is part of a study of blood T cell repertoires in COVID-19. In the study overall: Material from acute and convalescent COVID-19 was sourced from the United States, Italy and Spain. The analysed material was cDNA or gDNA that came from T cells, B-cell-depleted T cells, or PBMCs.

The CDR3 totals 16 residues. Germline assignment: CDR1 SGHRS and CDR2 YFSETQ. V lost 0 bases and J lost 1; bases outside the gene matches: 5. Source study methods: Scientists estimated how many nucleated cells there were by amplifying reference gene primers. Assay used: immunoSEQ multiplex PCR; TCRdb lists only in-frame clones, some missing. V and J calls and clone size are given by that table; D and trimming were obtained from the DNA. The repertoire holds some 400,000 clones, approximately 86% seen once, with roughly 3.1% in the top ten. The rearrangement uses TRBV5-1 and TRBJ1-1; 8 bases fit TRBD1. The sequence derives from a human donor in a cohort sampled during active COVID-19. Material for sequencing was peripheral blood. The CDR3: CASSLAVRGQNTEAFF. As DNA, the CDR3 is TGCGCCAGCAGCTTGGCCGTCAGGGGGCAGAACACTGAAGCTTTCTTT.